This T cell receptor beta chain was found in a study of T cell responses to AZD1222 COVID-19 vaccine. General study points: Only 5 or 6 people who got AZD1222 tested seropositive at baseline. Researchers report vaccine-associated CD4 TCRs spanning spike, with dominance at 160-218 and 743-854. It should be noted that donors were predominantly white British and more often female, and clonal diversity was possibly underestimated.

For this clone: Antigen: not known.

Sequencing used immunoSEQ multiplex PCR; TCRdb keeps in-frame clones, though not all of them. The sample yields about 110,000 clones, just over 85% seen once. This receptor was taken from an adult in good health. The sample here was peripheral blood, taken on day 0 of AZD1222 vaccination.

CDR3 in DNA: TGTGCCAGTAGTATGTACTGGACCGACAATAAGTTCTACGAGCAGTACTTC. Amino acid sequence: CASSMYWTDNKFYEQYF. The chain joins TRBV19 to TRBJ2-7; D unresolved. The CDR3 runs 17 residues. V lost 3 bases and J 3 bases, leaving 21 bases between the germline ends. Per the germline V gene, CDR1 is LNHDA and CDR2 is SQIVND (reference sequence).